Following are 9 T cell receptor beta chains from one sample sequenced in a study of blood T cell repertoires in COVID-19. Profiled with immunoSEQ multiplex PCR; TCRdb holds only in-frame clones, not every one. This table holds under 300,000 clones, 65% to 85% found once. Sequencing was done on a sample of peripheral blood. These receptors all stem from a man older than 75 with acute or convalescent COVID-19.

V usage is TRBV6-5 and J usage is TRBJ1-5, with D perhaps TRBD1 (5 bases). Germline V gene lookup returns CDR1 MNHEY and CDR2 SVGAGI. The CDR3 consists of 14 residues. Trimming removed 0 bases at V and 4 bases at J, with 7 bases between. The DNA of the CDR3 is TGTGCCAGCAGTTACTCAGGGGCAAATCAGCCCCAGCATTTT. This sequence encodes CASSYSGANQPQHF.

The sample holds a few counts of this clone. The chain has TRBV7-9 and TRBJ1-5, with D uncertain. Looked up from germline, CDR1 is SEHNR and CDR2 is FQNEAQ (reference sequence). The CDR3 sequence is 14 residues long. V was clipped by 5 bases and J by 5 bases, with 13 bases between them. The DNA of the CDR3 is TGTGCCAGCAGCGCCGAGGGAGCGCATCAGCCCCAGCATTTT. Amino acid sequence: CASSAEGAHQPQHF. Combining the CDR3 with reference TRBV7-9 and TRBJ1-5 gives the whole variable domain DTGVSQNPRHKITKRGQNVTFRCDPISEHNRLYWYRQTLGQGPEFLTYFQNEAQLEKSRLLSDRFSAERPKGSFSTLEIQRTEQGDSAMYLCASSAEGAHQPQHFGDGTRLSIL.

Here the CDR3 reads CASSGRLAGDGETQYF. Here the CDR3 DNA reads TGTGCCAGCAGTGGGAGACTAGCGGGAGATGGGGAGACCCAGTACTTC. The chain joins TRBV6-6 to TRBJ2-5; TRBD2 agrees at 12 bases. CDR3 length: 16 amino acids. The J segment lost 5 bases and the V segment lost 5 bases, leaving 9 bases of the junction unmatched. Per germline, CDR1 MNHNY and CDR2 SVGAGI (reference sequence).

This clone has just one count. V gene TRBV12-3 or TRBV12-4 combines with J gene TRBJ1-5; the D gene is possibly TRBD1 (6 bases). V lost 3 bases, J lost 7 bases, and 10 bases lay in between. The CDR3 is made up of 13 amino acids. The CDR3, as DNA: TGTGCCAGCAGTTTTTCTGGGGGCCAGCCCCAGCATTTT. Its translation is CASSFSGGQPQHF.

This clone has only one observation. This sequence joins TRBV30 and TRBJ1-2, with D hard to call. The V end was cut by 6 bases, the J end by 5 bases, with 16 bases between. Germline V gene sequence: CDR1 GTSNPN, CDR2 SVGIG (reference sequence). The CDR3 loop spans 13 amino acids. The CDR3 sequence is CACPDRGEYGYTF. The CDR3 bases are TGTGCCTGCCCGGACCGGGGTGAATATGGCTACACCTTC.

This clone was detected ten times or more. This chain uses TRBV11-2 with TRBJ1-2; TRBD1 aligns across 7 bases. V shed 3 bases, J shed 4 bases, and the junction held 8 bases outside the gene matches. Per the germline V gene, CDR1 is SGHAT and CDR2 is FQNNGV. The CDR3 covers 15 residues. Here the CDR3 reads CASSFLQGWAYGYTF. The CDR3 DNA reads TGTGCCAGCAGCTTCCTACAGGGGTGGGCCTATGGCTACACCTTC.

This rearrangement joins TRBV18 to TRBJ2-3, with a weak D call TRBD1 (5 bases). This CDR3 contains 13 residues. The V end lost 3 bases, the J end lost 1 base, and 5 bases lay between the germline ends. Germline V gene sequence: CDR1 KGHSH, CDR2 LQKENI. CDR3 amino acids: CASSPTGTDTQYF. In DNA, the CDR3 is TGTGCCAGCTCACCGACAGGCACAGATACGCAGTATTTT.

The gene calls are TRBV23-1 and TRBJ1-6; 11 bases map to TRBD1. TRBV23-1 is an ORF, with its function uncertain. The CDR3 has 20 amino acids. Trimming at V came to 4 bases and at J to 7 bases, leaving 18 bases not matched to a gene. This CDR3 reads CASSPGSRTGGDYRNSPLHF. CDR3 sequence (DNA): TGCGCCAGCAGTCCGGGTTCCCGGACAGGGGGCGATTACAGGAATTCACCCCTCCACTTT.

V gene TRBV11-1 combines with J gene TRBJ1-4; TRBD1 agrees at 8 bases. The CDR3 length is 15 residues. CDR1 is SGHAT and CDR2 is FQDESV in the germline V gene (reference sequence). The trim removed 5 bases at V and 4 bases at J, leaving 6 bases unmatched. The DNA for the CDR3 is TGTGCCAGCAGCCCGCGGACAGGGTATAATGAAAAACTGTTTTTT. Amino acid sequence: CASSPRTGYNEKLFF.